This T cell receptor beta chain was identified in a study of blood T cell repertoires in COVID-19. In the study overall: The United States, Italy and Spain were the sources of the acute and convalescent COVID-19 samples. Sources were T cells, B-cell-depleted T cells, or PBMCs; the material itself was cDNA or gDNA.

Under the authors' procedure: Estimation of nucleated cell counts was performed using reference gene primer amplification. Sequencing used immunoSEQ multiplex PCR; TCRdb keeps in-frame clones, though not all of them. V, J and clone size reflect that table, while D and trimming were determined from the DNA. This table holds some 120,000 clones, roughly 90% found once. Germline-derived CDR1 and CDR2 are SGHTA and FQGNSA. The CDR3 runs to 16 residues. Trimming stripped 1 base from V and 4 bases from J, with 13 bases between. V usage is TRBV7-2 and J usage is TRBJ2-2; the D gene is possibly TRBD1 (6 bases). Source material: peripheral blood. This sequence originates from a man in his fifties with active COVID-19. The CDR3: CASSLEVGAVTGELFF. The CDR3 bases are TGTGCCAGCAGCTTAGAGGTGGGGGCGGTCACCGGGGAGCTGTTTTTT. Combining the CDR3 with reference TRBV7-2 and TRBJ2-2 gives the whole variable domain GAGVSQSPSNKVTEKGKDVELRCDPISGHTALYWYRQSLGQGLEFLIYFQGNSAPDKSGLPSDRFSAERTGGSVSTLTIQRTQQEDSAVYLCASSLEVGAVTGELFFGEGSRLTVL.